Described below is a single TCR beta chain sequence and its context. What it binds is unknown. Trimming removed 6 bases at V and 4 bases at J, with 13 bases between. Per germline, CDR1 SNHLY and CDR2 FYNNEI. CDR3 size: 13 residues. These data belong to a study of shared clonotypes between healthy human individuals. General study points: How much donors shared clonotypes was expected to be affected by sequencing depth.

Sequencing was performed on unsorted PBMC DNA using ten immunoSEQ deep assay plates. Authors' data handling: For the immunoSEQ data, sequences were junction-only without quality scores, so filtering differed. Sequenced by immunoSEQ multiplex PCR; TCRdb stores in-frame clones only, minus some. V, J and clone size are those of that table, while D and trimming were read from the DNA. The profile covers more than 450,000 clones, with 79% appearing a single time and over 10% taken by the ten largest. The chain has TRBV2 and TRBJ2-7; perhaps TRBD1 as D (5 bases). This sequence originates from a woman aged 40-49 years in good health. Some clones in this sample may be carry-over from other donors' samples. Source material: PBMCs. The CDR3 region is CASRDTQAYEQYF. CDR3 bases: TGTGCCAGCAGGGACACCCAGGCGTACGAGCAGTACTTC.